This T cell receptor beta chain was recovered during a study of read filtering for tumor transcriptome and immune sequencing (TCRdb year 2020). About the investigation overall: Of the patients in the cohort, around 18 were male and 14 to 15 were female, and their mean age was about 69 years, with a range of roughly 45 to 90. By revised international staging, 8 or 9 patients were R-ISS I, some 16 were R-ISS II and 6 or 7 were R-ISS III. After DNase treatment, whole-transcriptome libraries were prepared with the TruSeq RNA Access Library Prep Kit. Per sample, about 3.5 to 11 million TCR-region mapped reads were obtained with IR-seq, compared with only about 85 to 1273 with RNA-seq. Using the same bone marrow samples, the study compared TCR repertoires obtained by targeted immune repertoire sequencing with those obtained by bulk whole-transcriptome sequencing. One main goal was a read-filtering strategy for immune repertoire data, in particular deciding whether clonotypes backed by only one read should be removed.

V lost 5 bases and J lost 7 bases, and the count of bases not matched to a germline gene is 11. The CDR3 spans 15 residues, from the cysteine through the phenylalanine. Left in the record is the CDR3 DNA by itself, 45 bases read in frame from the first base. CDR1 MNHEY and CDR2 SMNVEV are derived from the germline V gene (reference sequence). This clonotype was observed many times. Its antigen remains undetermined. There are no base qualities to consult, and no much larger clone falls within one base. Study-wide conclusions, independent of this receptor: The sorted CD138-negative fraction was not purified T cells but a mixed bone marrow immune population. In IR-seq, about four fifths of clonotypes but approximately 3.7% of total reads were represented by single-read clonotypes, whereas in RNA-seq, approximately 70% of clonotypes and around 45% of reads were represented by single-read clonotypes. IR-seq captured clonotypes at much higher depth and more reliably than RNA-seq, and smaller IR-seq throughput sufficed to identify most shared clonotypes. The correlation between IR-seq and RNA-seq shared clonotype proportions was increased by removal of single-read clonotypes.

Every patient had bone marrow sampled at the time of active disease. Bone marrow mononuclear cells were isolated by Ficoll-Hypaque density gradient centrifugation. CD138-negative cells were obtained by negative selection after labeling with CD138 magnetic microbeads on a MACS separator, removing myeloma plasma cells. Purity of the isolated cells was checked by flow cytometry on an Attune NxT using CD138 antibodies. Total RNA was extracted using TRIzol reagent and was quantified on a NanoDrop spectrophotometer. Paired RNA-seq and IR-seq were performed on each patient's CD138-negative bone marrow sample. The Immunoverse kit was used to build TCR libraries from 400 ng RNA, with molecular barcoded adaptors covering alpha/delta and beta/gamma chains. TCR library preparation used the same RNA that went into transcriptome sequencing. An Illumina HiSeq 4000 with 2 x 150 cycles was used to sequence the TCR libraries. Per the authors' processing: Using MiXCR, which included quality filtering and error correction, TCR reads were aligned to human V, D, J and C references and then assembled into CDR3 clonotypes. The tcR package in R was used for analysis of clonotype counts and gene usage diversity. Raw mapping reads were checked after the RNA-seq reads had been mapped by STAR aligner version 2.5.3a onto the human GRCh37 genome. To test the effect of sequencing depth on detected clonotypes, IR-seq fastq files were randomly downsampled using Seqtk 1.3. Using fastp trimming at Q25 and MiXCR clonotype assembly, TCRdb reanalyzed the public sequencing data and kept in-frame beta chains. Each entry is one CDR3 protein sequence, shown with its most common DNA and genes. These V and J calls derive from TCRdb rather than the authors' analysis. Within this sample are roughly 68,000 distinct CDR3 sequences, with approximately 15% of them counted one time only. The ten biggest clones cover about 42% of the sample.

This chain is built from TRBV27 and TRBJ2-1; 7 bases in the junction line up with TRBD1. The sequence came from a donor at least 40 years old with multiple myeloma. Sequenced input: a population of CD138-negative cells sorted from bone marrow. Reading the label with the study, this specimen's cell subset or site is: bone marrow mononuclear cells depleted of CD138+ plasma/myeloma cells by negative magnetic selection. The encoded CDR3 is CASSTNRGRGNEQFF. At the DNA level, the sequence is TGTGCCAGCAGTACCAACAGGGGACGGGGTAATGAGCAGTTCTTC.